The next 31 T cell receptor beta chains were all read from a single sample in a study of blood T cells in healthy people across ages. PCR was performed a second time for about 6 to 12 cycles using a sample-barcoded 5' primer and a J-beta primer mix. TCRdb re-derived calls from the 5' RACE reads in MiXCR, one entry per CDR3 protein. The repertoire holds 700,000 or so distinct CDR3 sequences, with 22% as singletons. The sequenced sample was blood. Receptor source: a man in his 70s in good health.

This chain uses TRBV7-9 with TRBJ1-1, with 7 bases identical to TRBD1. The CDR3 has 16 amino acids. V dropped 1 base and J dropped 1; count of bases not matched to a gene: 6. CDR1 is SEHNR, CDR2 FQNEAQ, per germline (reference sequence). CDR3 protein: CASSLGRDRWNTEAFF. CDR3 in DNA: TGTGCCAGCAGCTTAGGTCGGGACAGATGGAACACTGAAGCTTTCTTT.

This clonotype was detected only a few times. The chain joins TRBV20-1 to TRBJ2-2, with 14 bases lining up with TRBD2. Germline CDR1 is DFQATT and CDR2 is SNEGSKA (reference sequence). V lost 3 bases to trimming and J lost 4 bases; unmatched junction nucleotides: 7. The CDR3 loop spans 17 amino acids. CDR3 nucleotide sequence: TGCAGTGCTAGCCCGACTAGCGGGAGGGCCCGCACCGGGGAGCTGTTTTTT. Translation: CSASPTSGRARTGELFF.

This clonotype has only a few counts. The rearrangement links TRBV6-5 to TRBJ1-4; possibly TRBD1 for D (6 bases). The CDR3 extends over 15 amino acids. The V gene lost 3 bases and the J gene lost 6 bases, with 14 bases spanning the gap. Germline V lookup: CDR1 MNHEY, CDR2 SVGAGI. The CDR3 region is CASSYGGGGDEKLFF. CDR3 DNA sequence: TGTGCCAGCAGTTATGGAGGGGGGGGAGATGAAAAACTGTTTTTT.

This chain links TRBV6-6 with TRBJ1-5; D unclear. The CDR3 extends over 15 amino acids. Germline CDR1 MNHNY, CDR2 SVGAGI (reference sequence). V lost 5 bases to trimming and J lost 0 bases, with 11 bases between them. This CDR3 reads CASSLWTGSNQPQHF. CDR3 DNA sequence: TGTGCCAGCAGTCTCTGGACGGGTAGCAATCAGCCCCAGCATTTT.

This chain links TRBV7-2 with TRBJ2-4; D is unclear. Trimming removed 0 bases from V and 6 bases from J, with 18 bases in between. This CDR3 comprises 17 residues. Germline V gene data show CDR1 as SGHTA and CDR2 as FQGNSA. The CDR3 loop is CASSLAKNFGYGNIQYF. As DNA, the CDR3 is TGTGCCAGCAGCTTAGCCAAAAACTTCGGGTATGGAAACATTCAGTACTTC.

The chain joins TRBV4-3 to TRBJ2-5; 7 bases fit TRBD1. Judging by the DNA end, TRBJ2-7 fits better; the J call may be wrong. Per germline, CDR1 LGHNA and CDR2 YSLEER. The CDR3 is 18 residues long. The CDR3 region is CASSQENSGTVRSYEQYV. The CDR3 region has the DNA TGCGCCAGCAGCCAAGAGAATTCCGGGACAGTTCGATCCTACGAGCAGTACGTC.

This clonotype came up a few times. V gene TRBV12-3 or TRBV12-4 combines with J gene TRBJ1-1; D gene ambiguous. This CDR3 is built from 11 residues. With 5 bases removed from V and 6 bases from J, the gap between germline ends came to 7 bases. Here the CDR3 DNA reads TGTGCCAGCAGTACCCAAGCTGAAGCTTTCTTT. It encodes CASSTQAEAFF.

Comments on this clonotype: One end of the junction does not line up with germline, which may come from a read error. The CDR3 protein is CASTPLAGAYNEQFF. DNA of the CDR3: TGTGCCAGCACCCCACTAGCGGGGGCCTACAACGAGCAGTTCTTC. The V gene is TRBV12-3 or TRBV12-4, the J gene TRBJ2-1, with TRBD2 matching over 11 bases. The length of the CDR3 is 15 residues.

The CDR3 nucleotides are TGTGCCACCAGTGAAGCAGGGACGGCGCCCAATCAGCCCCAGCATTTT. Translation: CATSEAGTAPNQPQHF. The V call is TRBV24-1, the J call TRBJ1-5, with D tentatively TRBD1 (5 bases). The CDR3 has 16 residues. V lost 4 bases to trimming and J lost 3 bases, with 15 bases between them. Looked up from germline, CDR1 is KGHDR and CDR2 is SFDVKD.

This clonotype came up a few times. The chain is built from TRBV24-1 and TRBJ1-1, with TRBD1 matching 7 bases. CDR3 length: 15 amino acids. The V and J ends lost 5 bases and 5 bases, in that order; junction bases with no gene match: 10. Germline V gives CDR1 KGHDR, CDR2 SFDVKD. The CDR3 nucleotides read TGTGCCACCAGTGCGGCCGGGACAGAAGGTACTGAAGCTTTCTTT. Translating gives CATSAAGTEGTEAFF.

This clonotype was detected only a few times. This rearrangement joins TRBV19 to TRBJ2-3; no clear D. This CDR3 is 11 amino acids long. Germline CDR1 reads LNHDA; CDR2 reads SQIVND (reference sequence). V was cut by 3 bases and J by 7 bases, with 5 bases left in between. CDR3 residues: CASSMANTQYF. The CDR3 DNA reads as TGTGCCAGTAGTATGGCGAATACGCAGTATTTT.

This clonotype was recorded many times. V usage is TRBV10-3 and J usage is TRBJ2-3; TRBD2 aligns across 7 bases. CDR3 length: 14 amino acids. V was clipped by 4 bases and J by 1 base; unmatched bases: 2. From germline, CDR1 is ENHRY and CDR2 SYGVKD. CDR3 protein: CAISGLAGTDTQYF. The CDR3 DNA reads TGTGCCATCAGTGGGCTAGCGGGCACAGATACGCAGTATTTT.

The table lists this clonotype with many counts. The chain carries TRBV10-3 and TRBJ2-3, with 12 bases aligning to TRBD2. The V segment lost 3 bases and the J segment 0 bases; nucleotides outside the gene matches: 7. Germline V gene data show CDR1 as ENHRY and CDR2 as SYGVKD. This CDR3 is 18 amino acids long. CDR3 in DNA: TGTGCCATCAGTGAAGGACTAGCGGGGAAAACTAGCACAGATACGCAGTATTTT. Its translation: CAISEGLAGKTSTDTQYF.

This clonotype was found a few times. The chain combines TRBV10-2 with TRBJ2-6, with D maybe TRBD2 (5 bases). This CDR3 is built from 17 residues. Germline V gives CDR1 WSHSY, CDR2 SAAADI. Trimming took 2 bases from V and 2 from J, leaving 13 bases between them. Here the CDR3 reads CASSEPEGTTGANVLTF. The CDR3 nucleotides are TGCGCCAGCAGTGAGCCAGAGGGTACTACTGGGGCCAACGTCCTGACTTTC.

As to this clonotype: A read error may produce the germline difference seen at one junction end. This chain uses TRBV19 with TRBJ1-5; 9 bases match TRBD1. Germline CDR1 is LNHDA and CDR2 is SQIVND (reference sequence). This CDR3 contains 17 residues. The CDR3: CASRLDSGTGSNPPQHF. CDR3 nucleotides: TGTGCCAGTAGACTCGACTCCGGGACAGGGTCTAATCCGCCCCAGCATTTT. The full variable domain, rest sourced from reference TRBV19 and TRBJ1-5, is DGGITQSPKYLFRKEGQNVTLSCEQNLNHDAMYWYRQDPGQGLRLIYYSQIVNDFQKGDIAEGYSVSREKKESFPLTVTSAQKNPTAFYLCASRLDSGTGSNPPQHFGDGTRLSIL.

The CDR3 here is CASSSGLRQETQYF. In DNA, the CDR3 is TGTGCCAGCAGCTCGGGACTCAGACAAGAGACCCAGTACTTC. The V call is TRBV6-5, the J call TRBJ2-5; TRBD2 is a possible D gene (6 bases). Germline V gene lookup returns CDR1 MNHEY and CDR2 SVGAGI. The CDR3 runs 14 residues. V was trimmed by 6 bases and J by 2 bases, leaving 13 bases between them.

Regarding this clonotype: An end of the junction does not agree with germline; a read error may underlie this. The rearrangement joins TRBV27 to TRBJ2-1; no definite D call. CDR3 size: 15 residues. Germline V gives CDR1 MNHEY, CDR2 SMNVEV (reference sequence). CDR3 nucleotide sequence: TGTGCCACGCAGACCCGGGCCCTGGTGAACAACGAGCAGTTCTTC. Amino acid sequence: CATQTRALVNNEQFF.

This clonotype was observed a few times. The genes are TRBV10-2 and TRBJ2-7; 9 bases are a match to TRBD2. CDR1 and CDR2 (germline): WSHSY, SAAADI. J gave up 6 bases and V 6 bases, and 3 bases lay outside the gene matches. The CDR3 runs to 12 residues. The CDR3 loop is CASSLAGVEQYV. The CDR3 DNA is TGCGCCAGCAGCTTAGCGGGAGTCGAGCAGTACGTC.

This clonotype was seen ten or more times. The rearrangement links TRBV7-2 to TRBJ2-1; 7 bases map to TRBD2. V dropped 2 bases and J dropped 5; count of bases not matched to a gene: 3. This CDR3 comprises 14 residues. From germline, CDR1 is SGHTA and CDR2 FQGNSA. The CDR3 coding sequence is TGTGCCAGCAGCTTATGGCGGGGGAACAATGAGCAGTTCTTC. This gives the protein CASSLWRGNNEQFF.

This clonotype appeared a few times. This chain links TRBV5-1 with TRBJ2-7; D gene ambiguous. Trimming shortened V by 2 bases and J by 6 bases, and 12 bases separated the two germline ends. The CDR3 is 13 residues long. Germline values: CDR1 SGHRS, CDR2 YFSETQ. Written as DNA, the CDR3 is TGCGCCAGCAGCTTTAGGAAAGAAGTCGAGCAGTACTTC. Translating gives CASSFRKEVEQYF.

This chain links TRBV7-3 with TRBJ1-6; perhaps TRBD1 as D (5 bases). The CDR3 sequence is 16 residues long. CDR1 and CDR2 from the germline V gene are SGHTA and FQGTGA. Trimming shortened V by 0 bases and J by 3 bases, and 9 bases separated the two germline ends. The CDR3 reads CASSLTGGYYNSPLHF. As DNA, the CDR3 is TGTGCCAGCAGCTTAACCGGGGGGTACTATAATTCACCCCTCCACTTT.

In this sample, this clonotype turned up a few times. The chain recombines TRBV29-1 with TRBJ1-2; D not certain. This CDR3 contains 12 residues. Germline V CDR1 and CDR2: SQVTM, ANQGSEA. Trimming removed 0 bases from V and 4 bases from J, with 6 bases in between. The CDR3 region is CSVEDRVYGYTF. In DNA, the CDR3 is TGCAGCGTTGAAGATCGGGTCTATGGCTACACCTTC.

The chain has TRBV19 and TRBJ1-2; TRBD1 matches at 10 bases. Germline CDR1 LNHDA, CDR2 SQIVND (reference sequence). After removal of 4 bases from V and 4 bases from J, the junction contained 18 bases not matched to a gene. The CDR3 spans 19 residues. Written as DNA, the CDR3 is TGTGCCAGTAGTAAGGGGATGAGACCCATGACAGGGGGCGGCTATGGCTACACCTTC. Translation gives CASSKGMRPMTGGGYGYTF.

The table lists this clonotype with a few counts. A junction end diverges from the germline sequence, so it may reflect a read error. The rearrangement joins TRBV5-1 to TRBJ2-5; 7 nucleotides align to TRBD1. The length of the CDR3 is 14 residues. Germline loops: CDR1 SGHRS, CDR2 YFSETQ. The CDR3 reads CAGSSFTGEETQYF. CDR3 nucleotide sequence: TGCGCCGGCAGCTCTTTCACAGGGGAAGAGACCCAGTACTTC.

This clonotype was detected once. This chain joins TRBV29-1 and TRBJ1-2; tentatively, D is TRBD1 (5 bases). The CDR3 extends over 13 amino acids. Germline V lookup: CDR1 SQVTM, CDR2 ANQGSEA. The V end was cut by 7 bases, the J end by 0 bases, with 12 bases between. CDR3 DNA: TGCAGCGATAGGGACCGATCTAACTATGGCTACACCTTC. This encodes CSDRDRSNYGYTF.

The chain recombines TRBV3-1 with TRBJ2-3; 7 nucleotides agree with TRBD2. The V and J ends lost 3 bases and 2 bases, in that order; junction bases with no gene match: 5. Germline CDR1 reads LGHDT; CDR2 reads YNNKEL (reference sequence). CDR3 size: 15 residues. Here the CDR3 DNA reads TGTGCCAGCAGCCAGCGGGGGACCATCACAGATACGCAGTATTTT. Amino acids: CASSQRGTITDTQYF.

The chain employs TRBV6-5 and TRBJ2-1; 14 nucleotides agree with TRBD2. The CDR3 is 15 residues long. Germline V gives CDR1 MNHEY, CDR2 SVGAGI. Losses at the gene ends were 2 bases for V and 7 bases for J; bases not matched to a gene: 1. CDR3 sequence (DNA): TGTGCCAGCAGTTACCGGACTAGCGGGAGGAATGAGCAGTTCTTC. This codes for CASSYRTSGRNEQFF.

This chain joins TRBV29-1 and TRBJ1-2; D gene ambiguous. The CDR3 runs 13 residues. The V gene's germline CDR1 is SQVTM and CDR2 ANQGSEA. Trimming removed 2 bases at V and 5 bases at J, with 12 bases between. The CDR3 nucleotides read TGCAGCGTTGAATCACCTCCGGGATATGGCTACACCTTC. Its translation is CSVESPPGYGYTF.

This clonotype was counted between two and nine times. CDR3 residues: CSATIWTSGGLDTQYF. For the CDR3, the DNA is TGCAGTGCTACCATTTGGACTAGCGGGGGGCTAGATACGCAGTATTTT. This chain joins TRBV20-1 and TRBJ2-3; 14 bases are a match to TRBD2. The germline V gene encodes CDR1 DFQATT and CDR2 SNEGSKA (reference sequence). The CDR3 extends over 16 amino acids. Unmatched junction bases numbered 8, after V lost 4 bases and J lost 5 bases.

The DNA for the CDR3 is TGTGCCAGCAGCTTAGGCGGTAGCGGACCCACAGATACGCAGTATTTT. Translation: CASSLGGSGPTDTQYF. V is TRBV7-9 and J is TRBJ2-3, with D possibly being TRBD2 (6 bases). Germline values: CDR1 SEHNR, CDR2 FQNEAQ (reference sequence). The CDR3 sequence is 16 residues long. Trimming removed 1 base from V and 2 bases from J, with 13 bases in between.

The chain joins TRBV20-1 to TRBJ1-1; D call uncertain. The CDR3 runs to 10 residues. Germline V gives CDR1 DFQATT, CDR2 SNEGSKA (reference sequence). Trimming removed 8 bases from V and 5 bases from J, with 9 bases in between. The DNA for the CDR3 is TGCAGTACACGGCGGACTGAAGCTTTCTTT. The encoded protein is CSTRRTEAFF.